The 7 T cell receptor beta chains given below trace back to one sample, sequenced in a study of T cell clusters in autoimmune cytopenias. TRB amplification used 250 ng of peripheral blood genomic DNA. TRB rearrangements were amplified by touch-down multiplex PCR with mixed TRB-A/B primers. Reprocessing the multiplex PCR reads, TCRdb reports a single entry for every CDR3 protein and omits DNA. The sample's table shows approximately 10,000 distinct CDR3 sequences. Sequencing was done on a sample of peripheral blood. These receptors originate from a human donor with an autoimmune cytopenia or autoimmune hepatitis (not recorded which).

Measured by frequency, this clonotype is medium-sized. This chain links TRBV29-1 with TRBJ1-2; TCRdb proposes TRBD1, but this gene call is untestable without DNA. The CDR3 has 14 residues. The germline CDR1 and CDR2 sequences are SQVTM and ANQGSEA. The CDR3 protein is CSVARGGFNYGYTF.

Considering frequency, this clonotype is medium-sized. V gene TRBV6-5 combines with J gene TRBJ1-1; without DNA, the TCRdb call of TRBD1 cannot be checked. The CDR3 has 14 amino acids. The germline V gene encodes CDR1 MNHEY and CDR2 SVGAGI. The CDR3 is CASSYEGARSEAFF.

Its frequency marks this clonotype as medium-sized (0.01 to 0.1%). V and J are TRBV19 and TRBJ2-1; no DNA is available, so the TRBD2 call from TCRdb remains unchecked. Germline V gene lookup returns CDR1 LNHDA and CDR2 SQIVND (reference sequence). The CDR3 covers 17 residues. CDR3 amino acids: CATRGLAGGVSYNEQFF.

V gene TRBV20-1 combines with J gene TRBJ2-5; absent DNA, TCRdb's TRBD1 call cannot be checked. This CDR3 has 16 amino acids. Germline assignment: CDR1 DFQATT and CDR2 SNEGSKA (reference sequence). The CDR3 here is CSARVSSGREGETQYF.

The gene calls are TRBV11-1 and TRBJ1-1; TCRdb names TRBD1, which stays unverified in the absence of DNA. CDR1 is SGHAT, CDR2 FQDESV, per germline (reference sequence). The CDR3 contains 14 residues. This chain's CDR3 is CASSHRELNTEAFF.

This clonotype is called medium-sized (0.01 to 0.1%) based on its frequency. V usage is TRBV5-6 and J usage is TRBJ2-7; TCRdb picks TRBD1, but there is no DNA to check that call. Germline lookup yields CDR1 SGHDT and CDR2 YYEEEE. The CDR3 has 14 amino acids. CDR3 sequence reads: CASSSLTTTGEQYF.

This rearrangement joins TRBV12-3 or TRBV12-4 to TRBJ2-7; TCRdb selects TRBD1, and the lack of DNA leaves this call unchecked. The CDR3 is made up of 13 amino acids. CDR3 sequence reads: CASSSGTPYEQYF.